Detailed here is one TCR beta chain. The antigen remains unidentified. This specimen comes from a study of monozygotic twins with inflammatory bowel disease. Overall study results and limits: Clonotype overlap with others was lower in IBD patients than in healthy twins, a difference that was greatest with disease activity. It was in IBD patients that TCRbeta diversity (inverse Simpson) was lower than in healthy co-twins. No one strong IBD-associated signal or clonotype was supported.

TCRdb reworked the 5' RACE reads into one entry per CDR3 protein, no DNA. This sample's table has under 150,000 distinct CDR3 sequences. Germline loops: CDR1 KGHDR, CDR2 SFDVKD. CDR3 length: 15 amino acids. This chain connects TRBV24-1 to TRBJ2-1; TCRdb picks TRBD1, but there is no DNA to check that call. The sequenced sample was blood. This receptor was identified in a human donor with ulcerative colitis or Crohn's disease, or a healthy co-twin of an affected twin (not recorded which). CDR3 in amino acids: CATSDLQGRSNEQFF.